This TCR beta chain appears in the sequencing data of a study of siplizumab effects on memory and regulatory T cells. General study points: Sequences that were alloreactive and traceable to unstimulated CD4+ memory cells were significantly reduced by siplizumab.

V was trimmed by 0 bases and J by 2 bases, leaving 19 bases between them. The germline gives CDR1 GTSNPN, CDR2 SVGIG (reference sequence). The CDR3 runs 18 residues. This clone came up a few times. Its antigen is not identified. In the mixed lymphocyte reaction, cells were cocultured for 6 to 7 days at 37°C. The study labelled responder PBMCs with CFSE and stimulator PBMCs with Violet Dye, then mixed them 1:1. Repertoires were generated with immunoSEQ multiplex PCR, while TCRdb's copy carries only in-frame clones and drops some. The data show approximately 9,700 clones, approximately 44% seen once. The TCR sequence derives from a human donor in good health; the cells came from an allogeneic mixed lymphocyte reaction. The sample comprised CFSE-low (dividing) CD4+ T cells sorted from an allogeneic mixed lymphocyte reaction. This sequence joins TRBV30 and TRBJ1-4; D remains ambiguous. CDR3 in amino acids: CAWSVEFVRVGTNEKLFF. CDR3 coding DNA: TGTGCCTGGAGTGTAGAATTCGTTCGAGTCGGGACTAATGAAAAACTGTTTTTT. The variable domain in full, completed from reference TRBV30 and TRBJ1-4, reads SQTIHQWPATLVQPVGSPLSLECTVEGTSNPNLYWYRQAAGRGLQLLFYSVGIGQISSEVPQNLSASRPQDRQFILSSKKLLLSDSGFYLCAWSVEFVRVGTNEKLFFGSGTQLSVL.